The source of this TCR beta chain is a study of cytomegalovirus exposure and HLA in healthy donors. On the study more broadly: Earlier work reported 90 million to 120 million unique TCR beta sequences from about 170 million T cells. Study-level findings and limits: Segments of the TCR beta V type were, in most cases, productive about 87% or about 30% of the time in an earlier analysis.

Notes on this clone: Antigen: not known.

Primers: 60 Vbeta forward and 13 Jbeta reverse. How the authors handled the data: As a later analysis found, there were around 86 million unique TCR beta chains, of which some 10 million were shared. Clones were read by immunoSEQ multiplex PCR, and TCRdb kept only the in-frame ones, dropping some. D and trimming come from the DNA, and the V and J calls and clone size come from that table. The sample holds about 120,000 clones, about 81% seen once. The sample consisted of PBMCs. The sequence derives from a woman aged 40-49 years in good health and CMV-seropositive.

CDR3 sequence reads: CASSPPSGVPLHF. CDR3 DNA sequence: TGTGCCAGCAGCCCGCCTTCGGGGGTACCCCTCCACTTT. V and J are TRBV5-4 and TRBJ1-6; TRBD1 might be the D (5 bases). Between the trimmed V and J ends, which lost 4 bases and 12 bases, there was a span of 14 bases. CDR1 is SGHNT, CDR2 YYREEE, per germline (reference sequence). The CDR3 has 13 residues.